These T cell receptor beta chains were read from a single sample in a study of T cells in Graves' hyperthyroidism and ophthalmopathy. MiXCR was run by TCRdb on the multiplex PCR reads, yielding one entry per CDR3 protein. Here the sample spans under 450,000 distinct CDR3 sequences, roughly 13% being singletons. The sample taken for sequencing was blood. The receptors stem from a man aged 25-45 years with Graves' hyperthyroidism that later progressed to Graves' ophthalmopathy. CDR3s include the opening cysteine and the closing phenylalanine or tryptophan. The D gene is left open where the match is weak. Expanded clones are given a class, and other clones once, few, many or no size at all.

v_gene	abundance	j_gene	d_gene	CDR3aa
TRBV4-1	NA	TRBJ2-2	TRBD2	CASSQLAGVGTGELFF
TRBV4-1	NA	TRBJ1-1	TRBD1	CASSQTTGGTEAFF
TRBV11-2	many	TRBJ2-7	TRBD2	CASSSPRAGGIYEQYF
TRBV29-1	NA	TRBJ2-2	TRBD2	CSVESAGVQTGELFF
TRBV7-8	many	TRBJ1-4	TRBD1	CASSTIQGTGEKLFF
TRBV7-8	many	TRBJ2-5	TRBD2	CASSSGLAGGQETQYF
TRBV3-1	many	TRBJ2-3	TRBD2	CASRRDYRTDTQYF
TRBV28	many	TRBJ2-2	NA	CASSYIYTGELFF
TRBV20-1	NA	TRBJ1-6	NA	CSARQGPNSPLHF
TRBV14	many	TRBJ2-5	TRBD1	CASSPTTGVQETQYF
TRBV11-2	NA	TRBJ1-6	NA	CASSLLGGSHSSYNSPLHF
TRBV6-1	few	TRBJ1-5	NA	CASNERLDQPQHF
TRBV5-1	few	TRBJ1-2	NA	CASSQDNNYGYTF
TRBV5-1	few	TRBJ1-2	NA	CASSLAAGGDGYTF
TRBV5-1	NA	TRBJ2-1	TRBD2	CASSVPSGGDNEQFF
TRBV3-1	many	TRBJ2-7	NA	CASSPEWGNEQYF